This TCR beta chain was captured by sequencing in a study of early T cells in non-severe SARS-CoV-2 infection. About the research overall: Bulk RNA from unsorted whole blood was sequenced; chains were unpaired. Findings and limits, study-wide: Comparison of clonotypes with VDJdb favored anti-spike CD8 responses while missing private and CD4 specificities.

The CDR3 extends over 15 amino acids. V lost 6 bases and J lost 4, with 16 bases in between. CDR1 and CDR2 from the germline V gene are LNHDA and SQIVND (reference sequence). Unique molecular identifiers were attached to individual cDNA molecules. One entry per CDR3 protein, called by TCRdb with MiXCR from the 5' RACE reads. Of about 71,000 distinct CDR3 sequences detected, roughly 14% appear once; the ten largest clones hold around 3.7%. This clonotype was counted many times. What it recognizes is unknown. The sample was whole blood, taken at baseline. The chain couples TRBV19 to TRBJ2-1, with D perhaps assigned TRBD1 or TRBD2 (5 bases each). The clonotype originates from an adult who was a healthcare worker with PCR-confirmed SARS-CoV-2 infection or an uninfected control (not recorded which). The CDR3 DNA follows: TGTGCCAGTAGCCCCCGGACAAGCGGATACAATGAGCAGTTCTTC. It specifies CASSPRTSGYNEQFF.